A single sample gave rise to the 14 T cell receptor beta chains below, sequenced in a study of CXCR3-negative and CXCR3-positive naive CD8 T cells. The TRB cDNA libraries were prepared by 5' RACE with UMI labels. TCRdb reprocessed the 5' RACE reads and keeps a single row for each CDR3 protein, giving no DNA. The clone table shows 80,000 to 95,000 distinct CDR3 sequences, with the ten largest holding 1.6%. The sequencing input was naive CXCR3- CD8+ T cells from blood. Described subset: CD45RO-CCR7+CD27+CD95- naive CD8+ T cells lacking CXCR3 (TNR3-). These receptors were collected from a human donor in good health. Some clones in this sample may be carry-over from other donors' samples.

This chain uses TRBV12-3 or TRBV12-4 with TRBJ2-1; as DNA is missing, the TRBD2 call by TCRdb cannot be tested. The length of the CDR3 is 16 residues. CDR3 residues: CASSPLAGNSYNEQFF.

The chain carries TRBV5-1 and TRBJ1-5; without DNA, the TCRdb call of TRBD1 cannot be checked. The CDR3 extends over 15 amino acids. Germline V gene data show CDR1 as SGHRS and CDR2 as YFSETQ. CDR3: CASSQGDSSNQPQHF.

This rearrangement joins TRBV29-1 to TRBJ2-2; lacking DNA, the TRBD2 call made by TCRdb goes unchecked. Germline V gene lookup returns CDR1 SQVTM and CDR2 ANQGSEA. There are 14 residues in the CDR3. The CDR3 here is CSVAGDSETGELFF.

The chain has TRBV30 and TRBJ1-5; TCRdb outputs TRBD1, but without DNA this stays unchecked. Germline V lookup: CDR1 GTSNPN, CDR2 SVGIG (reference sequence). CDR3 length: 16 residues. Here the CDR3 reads CAWSVSGDEGNQPQHF.

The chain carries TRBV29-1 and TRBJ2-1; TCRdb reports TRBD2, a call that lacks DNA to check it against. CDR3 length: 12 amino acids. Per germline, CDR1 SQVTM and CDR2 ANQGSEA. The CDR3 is CSVGLAYNEQFF.

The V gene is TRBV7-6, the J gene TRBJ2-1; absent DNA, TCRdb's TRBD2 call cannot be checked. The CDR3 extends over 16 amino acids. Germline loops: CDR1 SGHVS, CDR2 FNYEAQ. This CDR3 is CASSLSRLAGYNEQFF.

CDR3 loop: CASSFVGGSTDTQYF. The J gene is TRBJ2-3, the V gene TRBV7-6; TCRdb outputs TRBD2, but without DNA this stays unchecked. The germline CDR1 and CDR2 sequences are SGHVS and FNYEAQ. The CDR3 runs to 15 residues.

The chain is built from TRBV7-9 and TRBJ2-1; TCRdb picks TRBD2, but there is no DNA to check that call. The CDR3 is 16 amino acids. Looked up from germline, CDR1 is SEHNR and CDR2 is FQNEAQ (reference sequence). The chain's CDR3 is CASSYLTSPLYNEQFF.

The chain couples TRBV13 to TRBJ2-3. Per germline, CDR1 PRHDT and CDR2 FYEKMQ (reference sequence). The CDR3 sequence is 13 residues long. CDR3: CASSSRNTDTQYF.

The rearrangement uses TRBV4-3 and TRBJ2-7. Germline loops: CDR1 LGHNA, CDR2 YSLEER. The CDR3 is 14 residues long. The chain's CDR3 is CASSAHIESYEQYF.

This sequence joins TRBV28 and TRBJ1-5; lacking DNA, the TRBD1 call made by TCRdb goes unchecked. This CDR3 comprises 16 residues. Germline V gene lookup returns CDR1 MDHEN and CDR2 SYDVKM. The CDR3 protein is CASRTDRSASNQPQHF.

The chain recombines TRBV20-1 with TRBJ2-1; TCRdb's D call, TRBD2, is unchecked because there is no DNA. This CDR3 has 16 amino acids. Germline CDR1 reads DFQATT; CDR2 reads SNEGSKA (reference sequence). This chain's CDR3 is CSALIAGPSSYNEQFF.

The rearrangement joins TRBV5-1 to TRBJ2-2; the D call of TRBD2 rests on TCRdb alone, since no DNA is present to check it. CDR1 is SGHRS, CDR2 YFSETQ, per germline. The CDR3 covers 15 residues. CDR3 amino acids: CASSFERGDTGELFF.

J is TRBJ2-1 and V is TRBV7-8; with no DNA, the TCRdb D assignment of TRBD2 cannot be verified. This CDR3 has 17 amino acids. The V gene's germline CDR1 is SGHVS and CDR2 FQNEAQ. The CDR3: CASTLAGGYPGNNEQFF.